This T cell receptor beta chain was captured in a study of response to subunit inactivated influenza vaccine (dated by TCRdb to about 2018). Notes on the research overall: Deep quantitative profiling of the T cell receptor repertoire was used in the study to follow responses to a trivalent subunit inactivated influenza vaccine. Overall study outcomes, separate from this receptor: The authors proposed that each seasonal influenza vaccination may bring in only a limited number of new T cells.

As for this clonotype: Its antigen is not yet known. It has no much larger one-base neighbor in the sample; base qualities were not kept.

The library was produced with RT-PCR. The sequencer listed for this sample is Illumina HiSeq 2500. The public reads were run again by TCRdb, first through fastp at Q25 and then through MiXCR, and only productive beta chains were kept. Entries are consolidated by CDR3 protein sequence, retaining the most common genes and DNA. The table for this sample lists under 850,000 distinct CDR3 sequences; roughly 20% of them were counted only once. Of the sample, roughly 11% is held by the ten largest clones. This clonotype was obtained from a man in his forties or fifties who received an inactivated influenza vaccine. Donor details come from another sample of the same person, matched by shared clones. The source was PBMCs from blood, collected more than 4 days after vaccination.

The CDR3 in this case is CASAPGGYSYEQYF. In nucleotides, the sequence is TGTGCCAGCGCCCCGGGGGGTTACTCCTACGAGCAGTACTTC. The chain is encoded by TRBV28 joined to TRBJ2-7; TRBD2 lines up with 7 middle nucleotides. V is cut back by 8 bases and J by 0 bases, with 7 bases in the junction unmatched. The cysteine opens and the phenylalanine closes a CDR3 of 14 amino acids. Only the CDR3 portion is preserved as DNA: 42 bases, with reading frame beginning at the first base. CDR1 and CDR2 are read off the germline V gene as MDHEN and SYDVKM.